Each of the 7 T cell receptor beta chains below was sequenced from the same sample in a study of OX40 agonist ivuxolimab in advanced cancers. Profiled with immunoSEQ multiplex PCR; TCRdb holds only in-frame clones, not every one. Of 98,000 or so clones listed, 85% to 90% were seen once; the top ten hold 0.33%. Source: CD4+ or CD8+ T cells sorted from blood, taken in a trial of the OX40 agonist ivuxolimab. The receptors come from an adult with an advanced solid tumor such as melanoma, head and neck, liver or kidney cancer.

This chain connects TRBV6-1 to TRBJ1-6, with 8 bases matching TRBD1. The CDR3 is 13 amino acids. Germline V gene data show CDR1 as MNHNS and CDR2 as SASEGT. Trimming at V came to 6 bases and at J to 8 bases, leaving 3 bases not matched to a gene. This chain's CDR3 is CASRTDRDSPLHF. The CDR3 DNA reads as TGTGCCAGCAGGACGGACAGGGATTCACCCCTCCACTTT.

V usage is TRBV4-2 and J usage is TRBJ1-5; D is uncertain. Trimming shortened V by 0 bases and J by 0 bases, and 12 bases separated the two germline ends. Germline-derived CDR1 and CDR2 are LGHNA and YNFKEQ. The CDR3 is 17 residues long. Here the CDR3 reads CASSQDVRTSSNQPQHF. The DNA of the CDR3 is TGTGCCAGCAGCCAAGACGTCAGGACGAGTAGCAATCAGCCCCAGCATTTT.

The V gene is TRBV28, the J gene TRBJ2-7; possibly TRBD1 or TRBD2 for D (5 bases each). The CDR3 totals 15 residues. Germline assignment: CDR1 MDHEN and CDR2 SYDVKM. V was pared by 6 bases and J by 4 bases, with 19 bases between. CDR3: CASSPPGTEYYEQYF. Written as DNA, the CDR3 is TGTGCCAGCAGCCCCCCCGGGACGGAATATTACGAGCAGTACTTC. Looking up the rest from reference TRBV28 and TRBJ2-7 gives the full variable domain: DVKVTQSSRYLVKRTGEKVFLECVQDMDHENMFWYRQDPGLGLRLIYFSYDVKMKEKGDIPEGYSVSREKKERFSLILESASTNQTSMYLCASSPPGTEYYEQYFGPGTRLTVT.

The V gene is TRBV19, the J gene TRBJ1-4; D remains unclear. The CDR3 runs to 13 residues. V lost 2 bases and J 7 bases, leaving 8 bases between the germline ends. Germline CDR1 is LNHDA and CDR2 is SQIVND (reference sequence). The CDR3 sequence: CASSIYDGEKLFF. For the CDR3, the DNA is TGTGCCAGTAGTATATATGACGGTGAAAAACTGTTTTTT.

The chain carries TRBV6-5 and TRBJ1-2; 10 bases match TRBD1. The CDR3 contains 15 residues. The V gene end was trimmed by 5 bases and the J gene end by 4 bases; junction bases not matched to a gene: 7. Germline V lookup: CDR1 MNHEY, CDR2 SVGAGI. The CDR3 reads CASSGDRGLSYGYTF. CDR3 coding DNA: TGTGCCAGCAGTGGAGACAGGGGGCTTAGCTATGGCTACACCTTC.

The chain carries TRBV6-6 and TRBJ1-6; TRBD1 might be the D (5 bases). Germline V gene data show CDR1 as MNHNY and CDR2 as SVGAGI (reference sequence). The CDR3 is 14 amino acids. V was cut by 7 bases and J by 10 bases, with 17 bases left in between. The DNA for the CDR3 is TGTGCCAGCATCGGGACCGAGGGGTTATCACCCCTCCACTTT. This sequence encodes CASIGTEGLSPLHF.

This chain connects TRBV4-1 to TRBJ1-1, with D possibly matching TRBD1 (6 bases). The length of the CDR3 is 12 residues. The V end was cut by 6 bases, the J end by 4 bases, with 9 bases between. The germline V gene has CDR1 MGHRA and CDR2 YSYEKL. The CDR3 DNA is TGCGCCAGCAGAAACAGGGTCACTGAAGCTTTCTTT. Translating it yields CASRNRVTEAFF.